The rows below give T cell receptor beta chains drawn from one sample of a study of blood T cell repertoires in COVID-19. Clones were read by immunoSEQ multiplex PCR, and TCRdb kept only the in-frame ones, dropping some. The sample consists of roughly 250,000 clones, approximately 85% of them appearing once. The specimen was PBMCs or T cells enriched from blood (not recorded which). The origin of the receptors is a woman between 50 and 59 years old who had recovered from COVID-19. The CDR3 runs from the conserved cysteine through the conserved F or W. The D gene is left open where the match is weak. Clone size, where shown, is once, few, many, or a class for clones that have expanded.

J: TRBJ1-2
size: -
V: TRBV19
D: -
DNA: TGTGCCAGTAGTAGAGTCCAGGGTGGCGGCTATGGCTACACCTTC
CDR3: CASSRVQGGGYGYTF

J: TRBJ1-1
size: -
V: TRBV2
D: -
DNA: TGTGCCAGCGCTACCACAGTTTACACTGAAGCTTTCTTT
CDR3: CASATTVYTEAFF

J: TRBJ2-1
size: -
V: TRBV9
D: TRBD2
DNA: TGTGCCAGCAGCGTTCGCCTAGCGGGAGGGGATGAGCAGTTCTTC
CDR3: CASSVRLAGGDEQFF

J: TRBJ2-7
size: -
V: TRBV7-6
D: -
DNA: TGTGCCAGCAGCTTACTCGGGGAGGACTCCTACGAGCAGTACTTC
CDR3: CASSLLGEDSYEQYF

J: TRBJ2-1
size: few
V: TRBV6-5
D: TRBD2
DNA: TGTGCCAGCAGTTACCGCGGGACTAGCGGGAGGAATGAGCAGTTCTTC
CDR3: CASSYRGTSGRNEQFF

J: TRBJ2-3
size: -
V: TRBV2
D: TRBD1
DNA: TGTGCCAGCAGTGCCGACAGGGGTTTAGATACGCAGTATTTT
CDR3: CASSADRGLDTQYF

J: TRBJ1-1
size: -
V: TRBV9
D: -
DNA: TGTGCCAGCAGTGCCGTTCCGGACACTGAAGCTTTCTTT
CDR3: CASSAVPDTEAFF

J: TRBJ2-7
size: -
V: TRBV18
D: TRBD2
DNA: TGTGCCAGCTCACCGGGACTAGCGGGAACCTACGAGCAGTACTTC
CDR3: CASSPGLAGTYEQYF

J: TRBJ1-6
size: once
V: TRBV19
D: -
DNA: TGTGCCAGTAGTGACAGAAATTCACCCCTCCACTTT
CDR3: CASSDRNSPLHF

J: TRBJ1-2
size: -
V: TRBV29-1
D: -
DNA: TGCAGCGTTGGTTGGGGCCAAAACTATGGCTACACCTTC
CDR3: CSVGWGQNYGYTF

J: TRBJ2-2
size: -
V: TRBV7-9
D: TRBD2
DNA: TGTGCCAGCAGCTTCCTAGCGGGAAAGGGCTCCGGGGAGCTGTTTTTT
CDR3: CASSFLAGKGSGELFF

J: TRBJ2-7
size: -
V: TRBV7-9
D: -
DNA: TGTGCCAGCAGCCGGACGCAGGGAATAGTCGAGCAGTACTTC
CDR3: CASSRTQGIVEQYF

J: TRBJ1-6
size: -
V: TRBV5-1
D: -
DNA: TGCGCCAGCAGCTTGGCCGTAGCCAATTCACCCCTCCACTTT
CDR3: CASSLAVANSPLHF

J: TRBJ1-2
size: -
V: TRBV18
D: TRBD1
DNA: TGTGCCAGCTCACCACCAAAGGGGGCGGGCTACACCTTC
CDR3: CASSPPKGAGYTF

J: TRBJ2-1
size: -
V: TRBV5-1
D: TRBD2
DNA: TGCGCCAGCAGCGTCGGGACTAGCCACGGTGAGCAGTTCTTC
CDR3: CASSVGTSHGEQFF

J: TRBJ2-5
size: once
V: TRBV5-6
D: TRBD1
DNA: TGTGCCAGCAGCTTGGTTCCCGGACAGGGGATAGACTTC
CDR3: CASSLVPGQGIDF

J: TRBJ1-3
size: few
V: TRBV25-1
D: -
DNA: TGTGCCAGCAGTGATCGTACGAGCTCTGGAAACACCATATATTTT
CDR3: CASSDRTSSGNTIYF

J: TRBJ2-3
size: -
V: TRBV7-9
D: TRBD2
DNA: TGTGCCAGCAGCTTAGCTTCTAGCGGGAGGCCAGATACGCAGTATTTT
CDR3: CASSLASSGRPDTQYF

J: TRBJ1-6
size: -
V: TRBV6-5
D: -
DNA: TGTGCCAGCAGTTTTGACAGGCGGCTAGATAATTCACCCCTCCACTTT
CDR3: CASSFDRRLDNSPLHF

J: TRBJ2-1
size: -
V: TRBV19
D: TRBD2
DNA: TGTGCCAGTTGCCGTCGAACTAGCGGGAAAGAGCAGTTCTTC
CDR3: CASCRRTSGKEQFF

J: TRBJ2-3
size: -
V: TRBV5-1
D: -
DNA: TGCGCCAGCAGCTTGGCAGGGTACACAGATACGCAGTATTTT
CDR3: CASSLAGYTDTQYF

J: TRBJ1-4
size: few
V: TRBV5-1
D: TRBD1
DNA: TGCGCCAGCAGCTGGGACAGGGCGGAAAAACTGTTTTTT
CDR3: CASSWDRAEKLFF

J: TRBJ2-3
size: -
V: TRBV12-3/TRBV12-4
D: -
DNA: TGTGCCAGCAGTTTCGCCGAGAAGGATACGCAGTATTTT
CDR3: CASSFAEKDTQYF

J: TRBJ2-5
size: -
V: TRBV7-3
D: TRBD2
DNA: TGTGCCAGCAGCTTAATGGGGGGGACCCAAGAGACCCAGTACTTC
CDR3: CASSLMGGTQETQYF

J: TRBJ2-7
size: -
V: TRBV6-5
D: -
DNA: TGTGCCAGCAGCGCCCCGGGACTGGCCTCCTACGAGCAGTACTTC
CDR3: CASSAPGLASYEQYF

J: TRBJ2-1
size: -
V: TRBV3-1/TRBV3-2
D: TRBD2
DNA: TGTGCCAGCAGCCAAGCGGCTAGCGGGAGTTACAATGAGCAGTTCTTC
CDR3: CASSQAASGSYNEQFF

J: TRBJ2-7
size: -
V: TRBV19
D: -
DNA: TGTGCCAGTAGTCCCCGCGGGACCTACGAGCAGTACTTC
CDR3: CASSPRGTYEQYF

J: TRBJ2-1
size: -
V: TRBV5-5
D: TRBD2
DNA: TGTGCCAGCGAGGGGCTAGCGGGTATAGGTGAGCAGTTCTTC
CDR3: CASEGLAGIGEQFF

J: TRBJ2-3
size: few
V: TRBV9
D: -
DNA: TGTGCCAGCAGCGTAGGCGGGACTGGCACAGATACGCAGTATTTT
CDR3: CASSVGGTGTDTQYF

J: TRBJ2-1
size: -
V: TRBV9
D: -
DNA: TGTGCCAGCAGCGTACAGGGCGGACCCTACAATGAGCAGTTCTTC
CDR3: CASSVQGGPYNEQFF

J: TRBJ2-5
size: -
V: TRBV2
D: TRBD1
DNA: TGTGCCAGCAGTCTAGGACAGGGGATCGGGGGTTCGCAGACCCAGTACTTC
CDR3: CASSLGQGIGGSQTQYF

J: TRBJ2-3
size: -
V: TRBV7-9
D: TRBD2
DNA: TGTGCCAGCAGCTTAAGACTAGCGGGAGCCACAGATACGCAGTATTTT
CDR3: CASSLRLAGATDTQYF

J: TRBJ1-2
size: -
V: TRBV7-9
D: TRBD1
DNA: TGTGCCAGCAGCCCACAGGGGTTTGACTATGGCTACACCTTC
CDR3: CASSPQGFDYGYTF

J: TRBJ2-7
size: -
V: TRBV5-5
D: TRBD2
DNA: TGTGCCAGCAGAGCTAGCGGGAGGCTCTCCTACGAGCAGTACTTC
CDR3: CASRASGRLSYEQYF

J: TRBJ1-1
size: -
V: TRBV9
D: TRBD1
DNA: TGTGCCAGCAGCGCCCGGGACAGGGAAGAAGCTTTCTTT
CDR3: CASSARDREEAFF

J: TRBJ1-5
size: once
V: TRBV10-3
D: -
DNA: TGTGCCATCAGTGAGTCTAATAGACAATATCAGCCCCAGCATTTT
CDR3: CAISESNRQYQPQHF

J: TRBJ1-6
size: -
V: TRBV6-5
D: -
DNA: TGTGCCAGTCGAAGGGAAGGGGATTCACCCCTCCACTTT
CDR3: CASRREGDSPLHF

J: TRBJ2-5
size: -
V: TRBV7-7
D: TRBD2
DNA: TGTGCTAGCAGCTTAGGCGGGGGCCAAGAGACCCAGTACTTC
CDR3: CASSLGGGQETQYF

J: TRBJ2-7
size: -
V: TRBV21-1
D: -
DNA: TGTGCCAGCAGCAAAGGAGACAGGGAGTACTTC
CDR3: CASSKGDREYF

J: TRBJ2-1
size: -
V: TRBV5-1
D: TRBD2
DNA: TGCGCCAGCAGCTTGGTTAGCGGGAGCTACAATGAGCAGTTCTTC
CDR3: CASSLVSGSYNEQFF

J: TRBJ2-4
size: -
V: TRBV5-1
D: -
DNA: TGCGCCAGCAGCTTAGGGGGTAATCTCATTCAGTACTTC
CDR3: CASSLGGNLIQYF

J: TRBJ2-1
size: -
V: TRBV11-2
D: -
DNA: TGTGCCAGCAGCTTGGGCCGCTCCTACAATGAGCAGTTCTTC
CDR3: CASSLGRSYNEQFF

J: TRBJ2-7
size: -
V: TRBV28
D: -
DNA: TGTGCCAGCAGTTACGGGTCCTACGAGCAGTACTTC
CDR3: CASSYGSYEQYF

J: TRBJ1-6
size: few
V: TRBV12-3/TRBV12-4
D: TRBD1
DNA: TGTGCCAGGACAGGGCGGGGATCACCCCTCCACTTT
CDR3: CARTGRGSPLHF

J: TRBJ1-2
size: -
V: TRBV7-3
D: -
DNA: TGTGCCAGCAGCCCGGAGGGGAACTCTGGCTACACCTTC
CDR3: CASSPEGNSGYTF

J: TRBJ1-2
size: -
V: TRBV20-1
D: TRBD1
DNA: TGCAGTACTGCGGACAGGGCTGGCTACACCTTC
CDR3: CSTADRAGYTF

J: TRBJ2-7
size: -
V: TRBV28
D: -
DNA: TGTGCCAGCAGGCCCCGGGGGAGAGAGAACGAGCAGTACTTC
CDR3: CASRPRGRENEQYF

J: TRBJ2-1
size: once
V: TRBV15
D: -
DNA: TGTGCCACCAGCAGAGAGTTGGGGCCCCAGTCCTACAATGAGCAGTTCTTC
CDR3: CATSRELGPQSYNEQFF